The TCR beta chain described here comes from a study of blood T cell repertoires in COVID-19. In the authors' workflow: Researchers report that nucleated cell counts were estimated from reference gene primer amplification. The data were produced by immunoSEQ multiplex PCR, yet TCRdb's version contains in-frame clones alone and is incomplete. Clonal size and the V and J genes are those of that table, whereas D and trimming came from the DNA. The profile covers hundreds of thousands of clones, with about 90% appearing a single time and over 8.5% taken by the ten largest. The CDR3 consists of 14 residues. Deletions cut 7 bases from V and 2 bases from J, with 9 bases between. Germline loops: CDR1 SGHTA, CDR2 FQGNSA.

The chain joins TRBV7-2 to TRBJ1-6; perhaps TRBD1 as D (5 bases). This TCR came from a woman aged 25 to 39 who had recovered from COVID-19. Input material: PBMCs or T cells enriched from blood (not recorded which). CDR3: CASTRATYNSPLHF. CDR3 in DNA: TGTGCCAGCACCAGGGCCACCTATAATTCACCCCTCCACTTT. Drawing the rest from reference TRBV7-2 and TRBJ1-6, the complete variable domain is GAGVSQSPSNKVTEKGKDVELRCDPISGHTALYWYRQSLGQGLEFLIYFQGNSAPDKSGLPSDRFSAERTGGSVSTLTIQRTQQEDSAVYLCASTRATYNSPLHFGNGTRLTVT.